This TCR beta chain was observed in a study of T-cell reconstitution after alpha-beta-depleted transplantation in children. This sample's TCRbeta library carried unique molecular identifier barcodes. TCRdb re-called the PCR reads through MiXCR, storing one row per CDR3 protein. The sample holds about 460,000 distinct CDR3 sequences; approximately 12% are singletons and the top ten take 4.5% to 6%. In its sample, this clonotype was seen many times. Sample: PBMCs from the stem cell graft donor, taken from the stem cell graft. This receptor was obtained from a human donor who donated a stem cell graft to a child with combined immunodeficiency.

The CDR3 loop reads CASSPVYDQPQHF. The CDR3 coding sequence is TGTGCCAGCTCACCCGTCTACGATCAGCCCCAGCATTTT. The genes are TRBV18 and TRBJ1-5; no definite D call. From germline, CDR1 is KGHSH and CDR2 LQKENI. V shed 3 bases and J shed 5 bases, with 8 bases lying between them. The CDR3 has 13 amino acids.